These 13 T cell receptor beta chains were sequenced from one sample in a study of control samples from healthy donors and cancer patients. Profiling relied on immunoSEQ multiplex PCR, and the TCRdb table lists in-frame clones only, not all of them. Found here are 110,000 to 150,000 clones, around 94% of them singletons; the top ten hold 12% to 15%. Input material: PBMCs. Source of these receptors: a man in his 60s with colorectal cancer.

J is TRBJ2-5 and V is TRBV5-1, with 8 bases that match TRBD2. Germline V lookup: CDR1 SGHRS, CDR2 YFSETQ. The CDR3 is 14 amino acids. V was pared by 2 bases and J by 0 bases, with 0 bases of the junction left unmatched. The CDR3 DNA is TGCGCCAGCAGCTTTAGCGGGGACCAAGAGACCCAGTACTTC. Translated, it gives CASSFSGDQETQYF.

This chain joins TRBV18 and TRBJ1-2, with D possibly matching TRBD1 (6 bases). The germline V gene has CDR1 KGHSH and CDR2 LQKENI. The CDR3 contains 14 residues. V dropped 2 bases and J dropped 6 bases, with 13 bases sitting between them. CDR3 sequence: CASSPSTGWDGYTF. CDR3 nucleotide sequence: TGTGCCAGCTCACCATCGACAGGATGGGATGGCTACACCTTC.

The chain couples TRBV6-5 to TRBJ2-3; no clear D. The CDR3 contains 14 residues. The V and J ends lost 6 bases and 2 bases respectively, with 12 bases between them. The V gene's germline CDR1 is MNHEY and CDR2 SVGAGI. The CDR3 spells CASRLTQFTDTQYF. In DNA form, the CDR3 reads TGTGCCAGCAGGCTGACGCAATTCACAGATACGCAGTATTTT.

CDR3 protein: CASSPRGLSNQPQHF. The CDR3 DNA reads TGTGCCAGCAGCCCAAGGGGGCTTAGCAATCAGCCCCAGCATTTT. V usage is TRBV7-2 and J usage is TRBJ1-5; 7 bases fit TRBD1. Trimming took 5 bases from V and 0 from J; bases not matched to a gene: 4. This CDR3 comprises 15 residues. Per germline, CDR1 SGHTA and CDR2 FQGNSA.

The chain employs TRBV7-9 and TRBJ1-1; D uncertain. The CDR3 runs to 15 residues. V lost 1 base, J lost 0 bases, and 9 bases lay in between. The germline CDR1 and CDR2 sequences are SEHNR and FQNEAQ (reference sequence). CDR3 loop: CASSLVESMNTEAFF. In nucleotides, the CDR3 is TGTGCCAGCAGCTTAGTGGAGAGTATGAACACTGAAGCTTTCTTT.

This chain uses TRBV30 with TRBJ2-6; D call uncertain. The CDR3 is 10 amino acids. V shed 8 bases and J shed 4 bases, with 3 bases lying between them. Per the germline V gene, CDR1 is GTSNPN and CDR2 is SVGIG (reference sequence). Written as DNA, the CDR3 is TGTGCCGCGGGGGCCAACGTCCTGACTTTC. Amino acid sequence: CAAGANVLTF.

This clone has only one observation. The chain recombines TRBV5-1 with TRBJ2-5, with 14 bases lining up with TRBD2. The CDR3 consists of 15 residues. The J segment lost 5 bases and the V segment lost 1 base, leaving 1 base of the junction unmatched. The V gene's germline CDR1 is SGHRS and CDR2 YFSETQ. The CDR3: CASSLRTSGGETQYF. CDR3 nucleotides: TGCGCCAGCAGCTTGAGGACTAGCGGGGGGGAGACCCAGTACTTC.

V usage is TRBV6-2 or TRBV6-3 and J usage is TRBJ2-1; D uncertain. CDR3 length: 18 amino acids. Germline V lookup: CDR1 MNHEY, CDR2 SVGEGT. V lost 5 bases, J lost 4 bases, and 24 bases lay in between. The CDR3 DNA is TGTGCCAGCAGTACGGACCTTAGATCGCCCCAGACTTACAATGAGCAGTTCTTC. Amino acid sequence: CASSTDLRSPQTYNEQFF.

The chain's CDR3 is CASTRQGGTEAFF. For the CDR3, the DNA is TGTGCCAGCACCCGACAGGGAGGGACTGAAGCTTTCTTT. The J gene is TRBJ1-1, the V gene TRBV27, with 7 bases matching TRBD1. V lost 7 bases and J lost 5; bases outside the gene matches: 7. This CDR3 is built from 13 residues. Per germline, CDR1 MNHEY and CDR2 SMNVEV (reference sequence).

This clone showed up just once. The V gene is TRBV6-2 or TRBV6-3, the J gene TRBJ2-1; 11 bases align to TRBD1. The CDR3 loop spans 14 amino acids. The V gene's germline CDR1 is MNHEY and CDR2 SVGEGT. With V trimmed by 5 bases and J by 6 bases, 3 bases remained unmatched. This CDR3 reads CASSRDRGINEQFF. The CDR3 bases are TGTGCCAGCAGTCGGGACAGGGGGATCAATGAGCAGTTCTTC.

Points on this clone: The junction and the germline gene differ at one end; a read error may be behind it. The genes are TRBV7-9 and TRBJ2-7; the match to TRBD1 covers 10 bases. Looked up from germline, CDR1 is SEHNR and CDR2 is FQNEAQ (reference sequence). CDR3 length: 15 residues. In nucleotides, the CDR3 is TGTGCCAGCAGTTTAGGACAGGGGGTGACCTACGAGCAGTACTTC. Protein: CASSLGQGVTYEQYF.

The chain joins TRBV2 to TRBJ1-5; possible D gene TRBD1, 6 bases. The CDR3 spans 13 residues. CDR1 SNHLY and CDR2 FYNNEI come from the germline V gene. The V gene lost 6 bases and the J gene lost 6 bases, with 12 bases spanning the gap. This CDR3 reads CASRQGWSQPQHF. CDR3 nucleotides: TGTGCCAGCAGACAGGGCTGGTCTCAGCCCCAGCATTTT.

The gene calls are TRBV5-4 and TRBJ1-1, with D possibly matching TRBD1 (5 bases). Per germline, CDR1 SGHNT and CDR2 YYREEE (reference sequence). V lost 2 bases and J 0 bases, leaving 14 bases between the germline ends. This CDR3 comprises 16 residues. CDR3 residues: CASSFGGTAMNTEAFF. CDR3 in DNA: TGTGCCAGCAGCTTCGGAGGGACGGCAATGAACACTGAAGCTTTCTTT.